The sequence of this T cell receptor beta chain was determined in a study of blood T cell repertoires in COVID-19. Study context: Italy, Spain and the United States were the sources of the convalescent and acute COVID-19 samples.

TCRdb's copy holds only in-frame clones and misses some; the assay was immunoSEQ multiplex PCR. The sample comprises some 190,000 clones, roughly 83% of which are singletons, and about 3.5% rests with the top ten. This clone was observed once. Participants were placed into cohorts based on the clinical history they reported. The V gene end was trimmed by 7 bases and the J gene end by 5 bases; junction bases not matched to a gene: 7. Per the germline V gene, CDR1 is SGHTA and CDR2 is FQGNSA. This CDR3 region has 14 residues. Sequencing input: PBMCs or T cells enriched from blood (not recorded which). The receptor comes from a woman aged 30 to 39 who had recovered from COVID-19. The chain couples TRBV7-2 to TRBJ1-5; TRBD1 matches at 8 bases. The CDR3 DNA follows: TGTGCCAGCACTCCAGGGGGCTGGGATCAGCCCCAGCATTTT. Its protein product is CASTPGGWDQPQHF.